The clone carrying this T cell receptor beta chain was observed once. Its antigen is unknown. The data were taken from a study of vaccination effects on CD4 cells after COVID-19. Turning to the study itself: Sample collection from a couple of convalescent patients occurred 16 days and one week before vaccination.

Libraries were prepared by immunoSEQ multiplex PCR; TCRdb keeps only in-frame clonotypes and omits some of them. The sample lists about 27,000 clones, around 78% seen once, with roughly 16% in the top ten. CD4+ T cells specific for antigen were expanded with viral peptide pools by the ViraFEST assay before sequencing. Cells that had been cultured for roughly ten days were the source of isolated CD4+ T cells. A positive SARS-CoV-2 PCR test fell between March and December 2020. The researchers cultured some 1.9 million PBMC per well with about 10 IU/ml IL-2 and approximately 9.9 ug/ml peptides. IL-2 medium supplanted half the medium on days 3 and 7. Germline V lookup: CDR1 ENHRY, CDR2 SYGVKD. The length of the CDR3 is 18 residues. Trimming took 4 bases from V and 0 from J; bases not matched to a gene: 6.

V is TRBV10-3 and J is TRBJ2-6; 10 bases map to TRBD1. The TCR comes from a human donor who had a prior SARS-CoV-2 infection. The sequences come from CD4+ T cells from PBMCs cultured with HCoV-NL63 spike peptides, collected before COVID-19 vaccination. Here the CDR3 reads CAISAWGQGRSGANVLTF. The CDR3 bases are TGTGCCATCAGTGCATGGGGACAGGGGCGCTCTGGGGCCAACGTCCTGACTTTC.